This T cell receptor beta chain was recovered during a study of identical twins. Overall study findings and caveats: Instead of following the same donors, the conclusions were based on cross-sectional statistical analysis. Cord blood's abundant beta clonotypes had fewer insertions, unlike memory repertoires.

Template switching created a universal primer site, and the cDNA included unique molecular identifiers. One entry per CDR3 protein results from TCRdb running MiXCR on the 5' RACE reads. The table lists around 570,000 distinct CDR3 sequences, approximately 10% of them singletons. CDR1 is MNHEY and CDR2 is SVGAGI in the germline V gene. Trimming removed 4 bases from V and 7 bases from J; junction bases left unmatched: 12. The CDR3 has 17 residues. This clonotype occurred a few times. Its antigen is as yet unknown. This sample was also put to use in a study of yellow fever vaccine responses in identical twins. From that study: Reported findings indicate that twins' vaccine T cell responses seemed partially convergent, partially personalized.

The material sequenced was PBMCs. This chain uses TRBV6-5 with TRBJ2-1; TRBD2 matches at 11 bases. The TCR comes from a woman aged 18-29 years in good health. CDR3 in amino acids: CASSSPSRTSGPNEQFF. DNA of the CDR3: TGTGCCAGCAGTTCTCCCTCTAGGACTAGCGGGCCGAATGAGCAGTTCTTC.